Shown below are 24 T cell receptor beta chains from a single sample sequenced in a study of spatial heterogeneity in lung cancer. TCRdb reanalysed the 5' RACE reads using MiXCR and keeps one entry per CDR3 protein. The top ten hold approximately 16% of the sample, which has under 150,000 distinct CDR3 sequences, 12% seen once. Regarding time point: blood at routine non-recurrence follow-up after resection. Frozen PBMC, nontumor lung or tumor provided whole RNA, which was sequenced unsorted. Sample: PBMCs, taken at follow-up. The receptors come from a male donor with early-stage non-small cell lung cancer.

The chain is built from TRBV10-1 and TRBJ2-5; TRBD2 matches 7 bases. This CDR3 comprises 15 residues. V lost 2 bases, J lost 4 bases, and 7 bases stayed unmatched. Germline lookup yields CDR1 WNHNN and CDR2 SYGVQD (reference sequence). CDR3 sequence (DNA): TGCGCCAGCAGTGAGGCGGGGGTGTCAGGAGAGACCCAGTACTTC. This codes for CASSEAGVSGETQYF.

This clonotype has a count of ten or more. V and J are TRBV7-2 and TRBJ2-3; 7 bases agree with TRBD1. CDR1 and CDR2 (germline): SGHTA, FQGNSA. V dropped 5 bases and J dropped 6; count of bases not matched to a gene: 2. This CDR3 comprises 12 residues. The CDR3 nucleotides read TGTGCCAGCAGCCCGGACAGGGATACGCAGTATTTT. It specifies CASSPDRDTQYF.

The chain couples TRBV20-1 to TRBJ1-5; 9 bases match TRBD1. CDR1 and CDR2 from the germline V gene are DFQATT and SNEGSKA (reference sequence). This CDR3 contains 13 residues. The J segment lost 5 bases and the V segment lost 3 bases, leaving 2 bases of the junction unmatched. The CDR3 reads CSARTGGYQPQHF. The CDR3 nucleotides read TGCAGTGCTAGGACAGGGGGATATCAGCCCCAGCATTTT.

This clonotype was observed a few times. CDR3 sequence reads: CASSQTGDSGYTF. In DNA form, the CDR3 reads TGTGCCAGCAGCCAGACAGGGGACTCTGGCTACACCTTC. V usage is TRBV7-3 and J usage is TRBJ1-2; 8 bases match TRBD1. With V trimmed by 5 bases and J by 7 bases, 6 bases remained unmatched. CDR1 is SGHTA and CDR2 is FQGTGA in the germline V gene. The CDR3 totals 13 residues.

Only a few counts were recorded for this clonotype. The chain combines TRBV28 with TRBJ2-1; D possibly corresponds to TRBD2 (5 bases). Germline V gene sequence: CDR1 MDHEN, CDR2 SYDVKM. The V and J ends lost 7 bases and 4 bases respectively, with 20 bases between them. This CDR3 is 16 amino acids long. The DNA of the CDR3 is TGTGCCAGCATACCCCCGGGAACTATTGGGTACAATGAGCAGTTCTTC. Its protein is CASIPPGTIGYNEQFF.

This clonotype was observed many times. V usage is TRBV6-5 and J usage is TRBJ2-7, with 7 nucleotides matching TRBD1. This CDR3 is 14 amino acids long. V was clipped by 2 bases and J by 4 bases; unmatched bases: 5. In germline, CDR1 is MNHEY, CDR2 SVGAGI. The CDR3, as DNA: TGTGCCAGCAGTTACGGGGGACAGCGATACGAGCAGTACTTC. Residues: CASSYGGQRYEQYF.

The V call is TRBV6-6, the J call TRBJ2-7; D gene uncertain. The CDR3 consists of 17 residues. Trimming left V 0 bases short and J 2 bases short, with 17 bases between. Germline-derived CDR1 and CDR2 are MNHNY and SVGAGI (reference sequence). CDR3 sequence (DNA): TGTGCCAGCAGTTACTCGAGCTTTCCTCGACGGCCCTACGAGCAGTACTTC. Protein sequence: CASSYSSFPRRPYEQYF.

The sample holds a few counts of this clonotype. The V gene is TRBV4-1, the J gene TRBJ2-7, with D uncertain. Trimming left V 1 base short and J 4 bases short, with 11 bases between. Germline V gene data show CDR1 as MGHRA and CDR2 as YSYEKL. The CDR3 contains 14 residues. Written as DNA, the CDR3 is TGCGCCAGCAGCCAAGCCCTCACAGTTTACGAGCAGTACTTC. Translating gives CASSQALTVYEQYF.

This chain uses TRBV7-3 with TRBJ1-1; the match to TRBD1 covers 12 bases. CDR3 length equals 14 residues. Germline CDR1 reads SGHTA; CDR2 reads FQGTGA. The V and J ends lost 6 bases and 10 bases, in that order; junction bases with no gene match: 9. CDR3 DNA: TGTGCCAGCAGTCCCGGGACAGGGGGCGCGCCAGCTTTCTTT. Protein sequence: CASSPGTGGAPAFF.

The chain carries TRBV7-9 and TRBJ1-2; D may be TRBD1 (5 bases). The CDR3 sequence is 12 residues long. Trimming took off 5 bases at V and 4 bases at J, with 8 bases between the two ends. The V gene's germline CDR1 is SEHNR and CDR2 FQNEAQ (reference sequence). The CDR3 is CASSIDSYGYTF. In DNA, the CDR3 is TGTGCCAGCAGCATTGACAGCTATGGCTACACCTTC. Full variable domain (missing parts from reference TRBV7-9 and TRBJ1-2): DTGVSQNPRHKITKRGQNVTFRCDPISEHNRLYWYRQTLGQGPEFLTYFQNEAQLEKSRLLSDRFSAERPKGSFSTLEIQRTEQGDSAMYLCASSIDSYGYTFGSGTRLTVV.

Ten or more counts support this clonotype. V and J are TRBV7-8 and TRBJ1-5; tentative D call: TRBD1 (6 bases). Germline CDR1 and CDR2: SGHVS and FQNEAQ. The germline V and J ends were trimmed by 5 bases and 5 bases, with 13 bases remaining between them. The CDR3 has 14 amino acids. DNA for the CDR3: TGTGCCAGCAGCCCCCTGAGGGGGGATCAGCCCCAGCATTTT. Protein sequence: CASSPLRGDQPQHF.

This clonotype was seen repeatedly, ten times or more. This chain connects TRBV27 to TRBJ2-1, with D unresolved. The V and J ends lost 6 bases and 6 bases respectively, with 15 bases between them. Germline V lookup: CDR1 MNHEY, CDR2 SMNVEV (reference sequence). This CDR3 comprises 14 residues. Here the CDR3 DNA reads TGTGCCAGCAGCTTTACCGGTAAGGGCAATGAGCAGTTCTTC. It is translated as CASSFTGKGNEQFF.

This clonotype was observed a handful of times. The chain couples TRBV19 to TRBJ1-4; D ambiguous. The germline CDR1 and CDR2 sequences are LNHDA and SQIVND (reference sequence). With 8 bases removed from V and 4 bases from J, the gap between germline ends came to 8 bases. The length of the CDR3 is 12 residues. The chain's CDR3 is CASSELNEKLFF. The CDR3 nucleotides are TGTGCCAGTTCAGAACTTAATGAAAAACTGTTTTTT.

The sample holds many counts of this clonotype. The chain has TRBV29-1 and TRBJ1-1; D is uncertain. The V gene lost 3 bases and the J gene lost 1 base, with 9 bases spanning the gap. The CDR3 runs to 13 residues. Germline V gene data show CDR1 as SQVTM and CDR2 as ANQGSEA. The CDR3 DNA reads TGCAGCGTTGAGAGTCCGAGGAACACTGAAGCTTTCTTT. Its translation is CSVESPRNTEAFF.

A few counts support this clonotype. The chain combines TRBV6-6 with TRBJ1-1; D gene ambiguous. The CDR3 has 13 residues. Germline loops: CDR1 MNHNY, CDR2 SVGAGI (reference sequence). Deletions cut 7 bases from V and 1 base from J, with 10 bases between. CDR3 amino acids: CASTPSSNTEAFF. The CDR3 nucleotides read TGTGCCAGCACCCCCTCTTCGAACACTGAAGCTTTCTTT.

In its sample, this clonotype was seen a few times. The genes are TRBV29-1 and TRBJ2-7; 9 bases are shared with TRBD1. The trim removed 2 bases at V and 1 base at J, leaving 6 bases unmatched. CDR3 length: 15 amino acids. Germline CDR1 SQVTM, CDR2 ANQGSEA. Written as DNA, the CDR3 is TGCAGCGTTGAAAACGACAGGGGGGGGTCCTACGAGCAGTACTTC. Its translation is CSVENDRGGSYEQYF.

The V gene is TRBV23-1, the J gene TRBJ1-2, with a tentative D call TRBD1 (6 bases). TRBV23-1 belongs to the ORF category, with a function that is uncertain. V shed 2 bases and J shed 3 bases, with 13 bases lying between them. This CDR3 comprises 15 residues. CDR3 sequence (DNA): TGCGCCAGCAGTCAACAACAGGGTGGGGACTATGGCTACACCTTC. It yields the protein CASSQQQGGDYGYTF.

Remarks on this clonotype: An end of the junction differs from the germline gene, which may be a read error. This chain joins TRBV12-3 or TRBV12-4 and TRBJ2-7; unclear D gene. This CDR3 is built from 12 residues. In DNA form, the CDR3 reads TGTGCCAGCTCCCCTTCCCTTCCCGAGCTGTACTTC. Amino acids: CASSPSLPELYF.

This clonotype showed up many times. This chain uses TRBV20-1 with TRBJ1-5, with D unclear. V dropped 0 bases and J dropped 7 bases, with 13 bases sitting between them. The CDR3 spans 14 residues. Germline V CDR1 and CDR2: DFQATT, SNEGSKA (reference sequence). The CDR3 protein is CSARDGGRVQPQHF. DNA of the CDR3: TGCAGTGCTAGAGATGGAGGGAGGGTGCAGCCCCAGCATTTT.

This clonotype occurred many times. The chain joins TRBV19 to TRBJ2-7; D perhaps matches TRBD1 (5 bases). Trimming removed 3 bases at V and 1 base at J, with 16 bases between. This CDR3 region has 16 residues. Germline V CDR1 and CDR2: LNHDA, SQIVND (reference sequence). This CDR3 reads CASSMYGHHISYEQYF. CDR3 nucleotide sequence: TGTGCCAGTAGTATGTATGGACACCACATTTCCTACGAGCAGTACTTC.

This clonotype was seen a handful of times. The V call is TRBV4-3, the J call TRBJ2-2; unclear D gene. The CDR3 loop spans 16 amino acids. Trimming left V 0 bases short and J 3 bases short, with 11 bases between. Germline CDR1 and CDR2: LGHNA and YSLEER. CDR3 in amino acids: CASSQEWGYDTGELFF. In DNA, the CDR3 is TGCGCCAGCAGCCAAGAGTGGGGATACGACACCGGGGAGCTGTTTTTT.

This clonotype came up many times. The chain joins TRBV19 to TRBJ1-6, with no clear D. CDR3 length equals 12 residues. V lost 3 bases to trimming and J lost 7 bases, with 4 bases between them. Germline V gives CDR1 LNHDA, CDR2 SQIVND (reference sequence). CDR3 residues: CASSIWNSPLHF. In DNA, the CDR3 is TGTGCCAGTAGTATCTGGAATTCACCCCTCCACTTT.

The chain is built from TRBV5-4 and TRBJ2-3; no clear D gene. Germline V lookup: CDR1 SGHNT, CDR2 YYREEE (reference sequence). There are 12 residues in the CDR3. With 0 bases removed from V and 15 bases from J, the gap between germline ends came to 14 bases. This CDR3 reads CASSLGRDTVYF. DNA for the CDR3: TGTGCCAGCAGCTTGGGACGAGATACGGTATATTTT.

This clonotype was detected ten times or more. V gene TRBV29-1 combines with J gene TRBJ1-4; D remains unclear. Looked up from germline, CDR1 is SQVTM and CDR2 is ANQGSEA. The V end lost 6 bases, the J end lost 8 bases, and 19 bases lay between the germline ends. The CDR3 covers 14 residues. CDR3 in amino acids: CSVLGQEGAEKLFF. The CDR3 DNA is TGCAGCGTCTTAGGTCAGGAGGGTGCGGAAAAACTGTTTTTT. The entire variable domain, with the rest obtained from reference TRBV29-1 and TRBJ1-4, is as follows: SAVISQKPSRDICQRGTSLTIQCQVDSQVTMMFWYRQQPGQSLTLIATANQGSEATYESGFVIDKFPISRPNLTFSTLTVSNMSPEDSSIYLCSVLGQEGAEKLFFGSGTQLSVL.